This T cell receptor (beta chain) was sequenced during a study of blood T cell repertoires in COVID-19 (dated by TCRdb to about 2020). Concerning the study at large: Collaborator samples came from the United States, Italy and Spain and covered acute and convalescent phases of COVID-19. Samples were obtained from the ongoing ImmuneRACE study (first 160 participants) and from 1,254 subjects provided by 6 global collaborators. The material from the prospective study consisted of cDNA or gDNA derived from T cells, B-cell-depleted T cells, or PBMCs. Subjects who had been exposed to COVID-19, were actively infected with it, or had recovered from it provided the deeply sampled blood TCRbeta repertoires that made up the dataset. Sample metadata almost always included a de-identified subject ID, COVID-19 status, age in years and sex. A freely available public database, intended as a resource for researchers studying the immune response to SARS-CoV-2, is where the repertoires were released. HLA class I and class II types, where available, came from metadata supplied by the sample provider rather than from assay-based typing.

Broader findings and caveats from the paper: Clinical and demographic metadata were provided uncurated, with the amount varying by source and participant.

In the case of this clone: There is no known antigen for this receptor. No qualities accompany the bases; no much larger clone lies one base away.

TCRbeta CDR3 regions were amplified from genomic DNA by means of the immunoSEQ Assay, a bias-controlled multiplex PCR. As for the authors' bioinformatics: The number of nucleated cells in each sample was estimated from the amplification of reference gene primers within the assay. Sequence reads were collapsed and filtered to measure the absolute abundance of every unique TCRbeta CDR3 rearrangement. Productive Simpson clonality was computed per sample as the square root of Simpson's diversity index over productive rearrangements. Imported from immuneACCESS, the table was reduced by TCRdb to in-frame sequences with V and J called. These copies leave out some clones; in studies compared against another copy, an unresolved V gene accounts for under half, and the cause of the remainder is not known. D and trimming come from the DNA, and the V and J calls and clone size come from that table. Present in this sample are 50,000 to 70,000 clones, approximately 89% of which were seen just once. The biggest ten clones account for around 6.9% of the sample.

Whole blood was collected in K2EDTA tubes by collaborating institutions according to the institutions' own protocols. For TCRbeta analysis, collaborators shipped samples in one of three forms: frozen whole blood, isolated PBMCs, or DNA extracted from either of those sample types. The junction shows trimming of 2 bases on V and 4 bases on J, plus 23 bases between the germline ends. The CDR3, cysteine through phenylalanine, is 18 amino acids long. Only CDR3 DNA remains: 54 bases, in frame from the first base. CDR1 is given as SGHDN and CDR2 as FVKESK, both from the germline V gene. In this chain, TRBV14 is recombined with TRBJ1-1, and TRBD1 may be the D gene, going by 6 matching bases. Source material: peripheral blood. The sequence derives from a man in his sixties with active or convalescent COVID-19. The sequence in DNA is TGTGCCAGCAGCCAACTTCTCCAGGGGTATACCGAAAGCACTGAAGCTTTCTTT. Translated, it reads CASSQLLQGYTESTEAFF.